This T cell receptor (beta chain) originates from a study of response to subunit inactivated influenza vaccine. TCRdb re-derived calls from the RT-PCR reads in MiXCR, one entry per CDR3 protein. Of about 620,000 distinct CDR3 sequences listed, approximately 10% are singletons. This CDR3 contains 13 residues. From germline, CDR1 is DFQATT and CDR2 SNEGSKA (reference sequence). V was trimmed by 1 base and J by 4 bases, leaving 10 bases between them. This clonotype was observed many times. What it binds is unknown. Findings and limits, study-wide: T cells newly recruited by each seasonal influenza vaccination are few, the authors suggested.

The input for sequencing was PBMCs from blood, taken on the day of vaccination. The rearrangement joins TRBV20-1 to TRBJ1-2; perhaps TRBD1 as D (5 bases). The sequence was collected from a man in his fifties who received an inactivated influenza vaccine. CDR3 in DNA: TGCAGTGCTAGAGGGGGCAGGTCCTATGGCTACACCTTC. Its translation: CSARGGRSYGYTF.